This TCR beta chain stems from a study of Graves' ophthalmopathy and Graves' hyperthyroidism. The V gene lost 0 bases and the J gene lost 6 bases, with 14 bases spanning the gap. The germline V gene has CDR1 DFQATT and CDR2 SNEGSKA (reference sequence). The CDR3 contains 14 residues. This clonotype was seen repeatedly, ten times or more. Researchers took RNA transcripts and amplified TCR beta CDR3 regions from them. The first round was an RT-PCR with HTBI primers, and the second round was a multiplex PCR. TCRdb ran MiXCR on the multiplex PCR reads and lists one entry per CDR3 protein. This sample yields approximately 160,000 distinct CDR3 sequences, of which approximately 40% are seen a single time; roughly 8.9% belongs to the top ten.

Sequenced material: peripheral blood. The chain couples TRBV20-1 to TRBJ1-1; D is possibly TRBD1 (6 bases). The sequence derives from a man aged 25-45 years with Graves' ophthalmopathy. DNA for the CDR3: TGCAGTGCTAGAGATTCCCAGGGGATGTCTGAAGCTTTCTTT. Translation: CSARDSQGMSEAFF.